The 15 T cell receptor beta chains given below trace back to one sample, sequenced in a study of cytomegalovirus exposure and HLA in healthy donors. Primers: 60 Vbeta forward and 13 Jbeta reverse. Profiling relied on immunoSEQ multiplex PCR, and the TCRdb table lists in-frame clones only, not all of them. This sample carries over 100,000 clones, roughly 85% of them seen once, and the ten largest clones take approximately 1.4%. The sample comprised PBMCs. These receptors all stem from a middle-aged man in good health and CMV-seronegative.

This sequence joins TRBV6-5 and TRBJ2-7; weak D call: TRBD1 (6 bases). Germline lookup yields CDR1 MNHEY and CDR2 SVGAGI. The length of the CDR3 is 13 residues. V dropped 8 bases and J dropped 2 bases, with 13 bases sitting between them. CDR3 nucleotide sequence: TGTGCCAGCGGGGGACACGTCGCCTACGAGCAGTACTTC. Protein product: CASGGHVAYEQYF.

Of note for this clone: An end of the junction does not agree with germline; a read error may underlie this. The chain is built from TRBV7-7 and TRBJ2-2, with 9 bases lining up with TRBD2. Germline V gives CDR1 SSHAT, CDR2 FNYEAQ (reference sequence). The CDR3 is 13 residues long. The CDR3, as DNA: TGTGCTAGCAGCTTAGCGGGGGCAGGGGAGCTGTTTTTT. Translation gives CASSLAGAGELFF.

The V gene is TRBV12-5, the J gene TRBJ2-2; 8 bases line up with TRBD1. The V segment lost 2 bases and the J segment 3 bases; nucleotides outside the gene matches: 2. The CDR3 extends over 15 amino acids. Germline CDR1 LGHNT, CDR2 FRNRAP. Written as DNA, the CDR3 is TGTGCTAGTGGTTTGCAGGGGGCGGACACCGGGGAGCTGTTTTTT. Translated, it gives CASGLQGADTGELFF.

Here the CDR3 DNA reads TGTGCCAGCACCATTCCCTTTAAGGGAGAGGTCAGGGGTGAGCAGTTCTTC. Amino acid sequence: CASTIPFKGEVRGEQFF. The chain recombines TRBV11-2 with TRBJ2-1, with TRBD1 as a possible D gene (6 bases). The germline V gene has CDR1 SGHAT and CDR2 FQNNGV. The CDR3 length is 17 residues. Trimming took 7 bases from V and 9 from J, leaving 28 bases between them. The full variable domain, in which reference TRBV11-2 and TRBJ2-1 provide the parts outside the CDR3, is EAGVAQSPRYKIIEKRQSVAFWCNPISGHATLYWYQQILGQGPKLLIQFQNNGVVDDSQLPKDRFSAERLKGVDSTLKIQPAKLEDSAVYLCASTIPFKGEVRGEQFFGPGTRLTVL.

The J gene is TRBJ1-3, the V gene TRBV9, with D uncertain. Germline assignment: CDR1 SGDLS and CDR2 YYNGEE. The CDR3 runs 17 residues. The V and J ends lost 3 bases and 6 bases respectively, with 22 bases between them. The CDR3 protein is CASSEPSGDISENTIYF. In DNA, the CDR3 is TGTGCCAGCAGCGAACCCAGTGGTGACATTAGTGAAAACACCATATATTTT.

The chain has TRBV6-6 and TRBJ1-6; 8 bases fit TRBD1. CDR3 size: 15 residues. V lost 2 bases to trimming and J lost 6 bases; unmatched junction nucleotides: 3. Germline CDR1 is MNHNY and CDR2 is SVGAGI (reference sequence). Here the CDR3 reads CASSYEDRVNSPLHF. The CDR3 DNA reads TGTGCCAGCAGTTACGAGGACAGGGTTAATTCACCCCTCCACTTT.

This clone was seen only a few times. A read error may produce the germline difference seen at one junction end. This chain links TRBV27 with TRBJ2-7; the D gene is possibly TRBD2 (6 bases). There are 16 residues in the CDR3. The germline V gene encodes CDR1 MNHEY and CDR2 SMNVEV (reference sequence). CDR3 sequence reads: CASKPNIPGLMSELYF. CDR3 sequence (DNA): TGTGCCAGCAAACCAAACATCCCGGGACTCATGTCGGAGCTGTACTTC.

In its sample, this clone was seen once. The junction departs from germline at one end; a sequencing error may be responsible. V usage is TRBV30 and J usage is TRBJ2-7; 10 nucleotides agree with TRBD2. This CDR3 is 16 amino acids long. CDR1 is GTSNPN, CDR2 SVGIG, per germline (reference sequence). The CDR3 spells CAWSVLGASGSDERYF. CDR3 nucleotides: TGTGCCTGGAGTGTACTTGGGGCTAGCGGGAGTGACGAGCGGTACTTC.

The rearrangement joins TRBV18 to TRBJ2-7, with unresolved D. The CDR3 length is 11 residues. V was cut by 5 bases and J by 5 bases, with 7 bases left in between. Germline V gives CDR1 KGHSH, CDR2 LQKENI. The CDR3 nucleotides are TGTGCCAGCTCAGCGACAAACGAGCAGTACTTC. Protein sequence: CASSATNEQYF.

This chain connects TRBV6-5 to TRBJ2-1; 7 bases are shared with TRBD2. The J segment lost 7 bases and the V segment lost 6 bases, leaving 12 bases of the junction unmatched. Germline CDR1 MNHEY, CDR2 SVGAGI. The CDR3 loop spans 15 amino acids. CDR3 residues: CASSPRRELGNEQFF. The CDR3, as DNA: TGTGCCAGCAGCCCCCGGCGGGAGCTGGGGAATGAGCAGTTCTTC.

Concerning this clone itself: The limits of the CDR3 on the DNA are not certain, so only TCRdb's listed CDR3 is given. V gene TRBV19 combines with J gene TRBJ2-7; TRBD2 reflects the table's D call only, with no check against the DNA. Germline CDR1 reads LNHDA; CDR2 reads SQIVND (reference sequence). The CDR3 is made up of 16 amino acids, end residues included. CDR3 sequence reads: CASTSGPAGSFYEQYF.

CDR3 region: CASSPAQTGNGANVLTF. CDR3 sequence (DNA): TGTGCCAGCTCACCGGCCCAGACAGGGAATGGGGCCAACGTCCTGACTTTC. The V and J genes are TRBV18 and TRBJ2-6; 7 bases map to TRBD1. Per the germline V gene, CDR1 is KGHSH and CDR2 is LQKENI. The length of the CDR3 is 17 residues. V lost 3 bases, J lost 3 bases, and 8 bases stayed unmatched.

The chain combines TRBV5-1 with TRBJ1-4, with D perhaps matching TRBD1 (5 bases). The V end was cut by 5 bases, the J end by 5 bases, with 13 bases between. Germline CDR1 is SGHRS and CDR2 is YFSETQ. This CDR3 has 14 residues. The chain's CDR3 is CASSWGGENEKLFF. For the CDR3, the DNA is TGCGCCAGCAGTTGGGGGGGTGAAAATGAAAAACTGTTTTTT. The variable domain in full, completed from reference TRBV5-1 and TRBJ1-4, reads KAGVTQTPRYLIKTRGQQVTLSCSPISGHRSVSWYQQTPGQGLQFLFEYFSETQRNKGNFPGRFSGRQFSNSRSEMNVSTLELGDSALYLCASSWGGENEKLFFGSGTQLSVL.

The V call is TRBV7-6, the J call TRBJ2-1; the match to TRBD1 covers 7 bases. The CDR3 covers 14 residues. Germline trimming cut 5 bases from V and 4 bases from J; bases unmatched to any gene: 5. CDR1 and CDR2 from the germline V gene are SGHVS and FNYEAQ. The CDR3 nucleotides read TGTGCCAGCAGCGGACCGGGACAGTACAATGAGCAGTTCTTC. Amino acids: CASSGPGQYNEQFF. Supplemented by reference TRBV7-6 and TRBJ2-1, the full variable domain reads GAGVSQSPRYKVTKRGQDVALRCDPISGHVSLYWYRQALGQGPEFLTYFNYEAQQDKSGLPNDRFSAERPEGSISTLTIQRTEQRDSAMYRCASSGPGQYNEQFFGPGTRLTVL.

The rearrangement links TRBV5-1 to TRBJ2-1; a weak D match, TRBD2 (6 bases). V was cut by 0 bases and J by 4 bases, with 14 bases left in between. This CDR3 contains 16 residues. CDR1 SGHRS and CDR2 YFSETQ come from the germline V gene. CDR3 protein: CASSLEASEIYNEQFF. In DNA, the CDR3 is TGCGCCAGCAGCTTGGAGGCTAGCGAAATTTACAATGAGCAGTTCTTC. Complete variable domain (other parts from reference TRBV5-1 and TRBJ2-1): KAGVTQTPRYLIKTRGQQVTLSCSPISGHRSVSWYQQTPGQGLQFLFEYFSETQRNKGNFPGRFSGRQFSNSRSEMNVSTLELGDSALYLCASSLEASEIYNEQFFGPGTRLTVL.